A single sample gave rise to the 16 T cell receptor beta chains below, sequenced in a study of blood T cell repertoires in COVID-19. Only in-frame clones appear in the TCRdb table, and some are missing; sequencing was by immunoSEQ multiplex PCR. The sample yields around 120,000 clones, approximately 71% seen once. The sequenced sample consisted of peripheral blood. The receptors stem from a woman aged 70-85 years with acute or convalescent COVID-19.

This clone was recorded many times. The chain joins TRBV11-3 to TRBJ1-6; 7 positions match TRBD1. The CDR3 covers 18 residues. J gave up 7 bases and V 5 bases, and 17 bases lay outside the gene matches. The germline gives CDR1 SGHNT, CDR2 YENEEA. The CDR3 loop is CASSPTRPTGTPNSPLHF. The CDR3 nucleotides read TGTGCCAGCAGCCCTACACGTCCGACAGGGACCCCCAATTCACCCCTCCACTTT.

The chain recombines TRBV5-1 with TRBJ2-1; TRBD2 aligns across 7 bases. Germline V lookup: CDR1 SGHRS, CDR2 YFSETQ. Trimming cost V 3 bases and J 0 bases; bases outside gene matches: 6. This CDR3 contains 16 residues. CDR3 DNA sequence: TGCGCCAGCAGCTCGGGAGCGGGGAACTCCTACAATGAGCAGTTCTTC. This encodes CASSSGAGNSYNEQFF.

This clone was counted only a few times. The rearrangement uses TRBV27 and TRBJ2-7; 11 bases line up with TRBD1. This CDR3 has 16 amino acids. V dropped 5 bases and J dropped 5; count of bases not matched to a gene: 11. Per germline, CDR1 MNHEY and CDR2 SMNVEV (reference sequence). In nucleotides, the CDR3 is TGTGCCAGCAGTCTACAGACCGGGACAGGGGGAAACGAGCAGTACTTC. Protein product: CASSLQTGTGGNEQYF.

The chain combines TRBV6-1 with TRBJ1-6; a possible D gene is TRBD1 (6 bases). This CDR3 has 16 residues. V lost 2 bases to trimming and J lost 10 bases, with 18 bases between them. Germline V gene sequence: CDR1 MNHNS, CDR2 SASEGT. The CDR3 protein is CASSEYRARAESPLHF. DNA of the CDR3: TGTGCCAGCAGTGAATACAGGGCAAGGGCGGAATCACCCCTCCACTTT.

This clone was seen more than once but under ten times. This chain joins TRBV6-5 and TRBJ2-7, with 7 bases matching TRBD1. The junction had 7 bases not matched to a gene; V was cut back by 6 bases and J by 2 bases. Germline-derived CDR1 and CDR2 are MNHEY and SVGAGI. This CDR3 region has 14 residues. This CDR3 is CASRTGTETYEQYF. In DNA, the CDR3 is TGTGCCAGCAGAACCGGGACAGAAACCTACGAGCAGTACTTC.

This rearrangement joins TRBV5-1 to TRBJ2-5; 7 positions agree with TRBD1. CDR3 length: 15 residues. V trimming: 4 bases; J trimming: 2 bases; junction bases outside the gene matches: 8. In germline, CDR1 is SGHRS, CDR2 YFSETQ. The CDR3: CASSPAGTDQETQYF. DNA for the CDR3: TGCGCCAGCAGCCCTGCTGGGACAGATCAAGAGACCCAGTACTTC.

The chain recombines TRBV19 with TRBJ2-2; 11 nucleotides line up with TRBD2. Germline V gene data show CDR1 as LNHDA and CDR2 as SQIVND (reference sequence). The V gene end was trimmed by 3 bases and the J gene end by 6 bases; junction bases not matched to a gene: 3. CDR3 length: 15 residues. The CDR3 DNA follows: TGTGCCAGTAGTATTCTAGCGGGGGGTGCCGGGGAGCTGTTTTTT. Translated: CASSILAGGAGELFF.

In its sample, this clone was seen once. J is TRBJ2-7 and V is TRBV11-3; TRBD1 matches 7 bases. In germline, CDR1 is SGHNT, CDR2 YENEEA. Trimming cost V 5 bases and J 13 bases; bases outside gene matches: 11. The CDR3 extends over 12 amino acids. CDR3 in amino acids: CASSPRQGLRYF. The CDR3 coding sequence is TGTGCCAGCAGCCCCCGACAGGGTTTGAGATACTTC.

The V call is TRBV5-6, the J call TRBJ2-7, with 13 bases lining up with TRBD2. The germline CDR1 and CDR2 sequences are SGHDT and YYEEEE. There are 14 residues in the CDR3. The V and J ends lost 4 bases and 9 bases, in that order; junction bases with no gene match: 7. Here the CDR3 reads CASSAGLAGVGQYF. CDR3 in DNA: TGTGCCAGCAGCGCAGGACTAGCGGGAGTAGGGCAGTACTTC.

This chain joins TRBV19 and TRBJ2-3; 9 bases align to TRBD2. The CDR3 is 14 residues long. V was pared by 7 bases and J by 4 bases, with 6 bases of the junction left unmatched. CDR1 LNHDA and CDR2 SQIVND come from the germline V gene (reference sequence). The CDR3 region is CASKREVGSDTQYF. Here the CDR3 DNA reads TGTGCCAGTAAGCGGGAGGTAGGGTCAGATACGCAGTATTTT.

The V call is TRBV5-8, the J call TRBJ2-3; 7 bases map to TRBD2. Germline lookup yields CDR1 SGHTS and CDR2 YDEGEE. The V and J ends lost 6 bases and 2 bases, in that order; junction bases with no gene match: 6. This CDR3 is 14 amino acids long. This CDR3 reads CASIESGDTDTQYF. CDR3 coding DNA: TGTGCCAGCATCGAAAGCGGGGACACAGATACGCAGTATTTT.

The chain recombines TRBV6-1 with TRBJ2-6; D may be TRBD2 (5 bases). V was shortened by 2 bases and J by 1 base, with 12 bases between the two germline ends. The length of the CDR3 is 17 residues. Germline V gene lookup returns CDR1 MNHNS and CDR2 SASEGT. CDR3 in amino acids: CASSESRGFSGANVLTF. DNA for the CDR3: TGTGCCAGCAGTGAATCCCGAGGGTTTTCTGGGGCCAACGTCCTGACTTTC.

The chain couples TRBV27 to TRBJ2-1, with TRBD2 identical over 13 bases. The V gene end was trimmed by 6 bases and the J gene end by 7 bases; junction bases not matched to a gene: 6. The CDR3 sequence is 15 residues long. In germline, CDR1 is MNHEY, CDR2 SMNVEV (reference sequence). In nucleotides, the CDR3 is TGTGCCAGCAGAATACTAGCGGGAGGGAGGAATGAGCAGTTCTTC. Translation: CASRILAGGRNEQFF.

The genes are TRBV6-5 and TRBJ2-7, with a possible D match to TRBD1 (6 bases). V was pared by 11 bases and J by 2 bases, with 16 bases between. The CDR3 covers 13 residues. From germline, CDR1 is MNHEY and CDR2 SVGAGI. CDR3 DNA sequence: TGTGCCGGGGGCCTTGAACAGCCCTACGAGCAGTACTTC. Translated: CAGGLEQPYEQYF.

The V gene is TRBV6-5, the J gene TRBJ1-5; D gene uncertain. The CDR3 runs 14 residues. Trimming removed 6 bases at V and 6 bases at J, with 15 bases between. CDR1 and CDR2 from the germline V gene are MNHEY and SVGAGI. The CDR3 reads CASRPGSRGQPQHF. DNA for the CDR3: TGTGCCAGCAGGCCCGGGTCTAGAGGTCAGCCCCAGCATTTT.

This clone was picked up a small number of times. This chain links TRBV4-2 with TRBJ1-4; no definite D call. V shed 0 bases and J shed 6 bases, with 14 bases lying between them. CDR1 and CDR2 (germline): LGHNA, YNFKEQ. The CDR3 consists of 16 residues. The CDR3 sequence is CASSQDFASGDEKLFF. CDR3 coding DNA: TGTGCCAGCAGCCAAGATTTCGCCAGCGGAGATGAAAAACTGTTTTTT.